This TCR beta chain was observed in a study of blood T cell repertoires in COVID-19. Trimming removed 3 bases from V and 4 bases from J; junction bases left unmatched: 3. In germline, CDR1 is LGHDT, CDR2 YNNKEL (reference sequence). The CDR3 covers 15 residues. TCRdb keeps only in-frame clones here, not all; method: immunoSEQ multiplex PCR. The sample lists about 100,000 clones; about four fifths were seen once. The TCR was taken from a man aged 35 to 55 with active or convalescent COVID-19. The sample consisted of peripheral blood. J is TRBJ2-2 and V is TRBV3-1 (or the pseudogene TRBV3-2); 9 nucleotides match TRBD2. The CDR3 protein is CASSHRGGATGELFF. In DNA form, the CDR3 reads TGTGCCAGCAGCCACCGCGGGGGGGCCACCGGGGAGCTGTTTTTT.